The 22 T cell receptor beta chains presented below share a single source sample, sequenced in a study of long-term antiretroviral therapy in people with HIV (dated by TCRdb to 2021 to 2024). Sequencing of the TRB variable region was done with the immunoSEQ hsTCRB v3.0 assay at survey level resolution. The clones in this table, taken by TCRdb from immuneACCESS, are in-frame only. Not every clone is retained; where verified, under half of the shortfall comes from an unresolved V gene, and the cause of the rest is unknown. A total of 25,000 to 35,000 clones appear in this sample, roughly three quarters of them only once. Less than 9.5% of the sample comes from the top ten. The specimen was unsorted PBMCs, collected 3.1 years after starting antiretroviral therapy. These TCRs come from a woman in her 50s with HIV.

As DNA, the CDR3 is TGCGCCAGCAGCGGGGGGAAGGACACAGATACGCAGTATTTT. Protein: CASSGGKDTDTQYF. The chain couples TRBV5-1 to TRBJ2-3; D is perhaps TRBD2 (6 bases). This CDR3 is 14 amino acids long. With 4 bases removed from V and 2 bases from J, the gap between germline ends came to 11 bases. From germline, CDR1 is SGHRS and CDR2 YFSETQ.

This sequence joins TRBV4-1 and TRBJ1-5; no clear D. V was shortened by 1 base and J by 2 bases, with 9 bases between the two germline ends. CDR1 is MGHRA, CDR2 YSYEKL, per germline. The CDR3 is 15 amino acids. This CDR3 is CASSQVYPGNQPQHF. CDR3 bases: TGCGCCAGCAGCCAAGTCTACCCAGGCAATCAGCCCCAGCATTTT.

V gene TRBV5-1 combines with J gene TRBJ2-5; tentative D call: TRBD2 (6 bases). The CDR3 consists of 15 residues. Germline assignment: CDR1 SGHRS and CDR2 YFSETQ. V was cut by 0 bases and J by 5 bases, with 14 bases left in between. CDR3 residues: CASSLGTSSMETQYF. The CDR3 region has the DNA TGCGCCAGCAGCTTGGGAACTAGCTCTATGGAGACCCAGTACTTC.

The chain links TRBV30 to TRBJ1-1; possible D gene TRBD1, 5 bases. Trimming removed 2 bases from V and 4 bases from J, with 11 bases in between. The CDR3 is 13 amino acids. Germline assignment: CDR1 GTSNPN and CDR2 SVGIG (reference sequence). CDR3 residues: CAWSWGDGTEAFF. DNA of the CDR3: TGTGCCTGGAGTTGGGGGGACGGCACTGAAGCTTTCTTT.

This clone was seen more than once but under ten times. V is TRBV5-5 and J is TRBJ1-2; D is undetermined. Germline CDR1 SGHKS, CDR2 YYEKEE (reference sequence). Trimming cost V 0 bases and J 11 bases, with 8 bases left between them. The length of the CDR3 is 11 residues. CDR3 DNA sequence: TGTGCCAGCAGCTTGGAACTCGGGTACACCTTC. Translated: CASSLELGYTF.

Only one count was recorded for this clone. The rearrangement links TRBV2 to TRBJ2-7; the D is unclear. Germline loops: CDR1 SNHLY, CDR2 FYNNEI. The CDR3 runs 14 residues. Trimming pared 5 bases from V and 6 bases from J, leaving 17 bases between. CDR3 DNA sequence: TGTGCCAGCAGTCCACCTTACCGGCCCGTCGAGCAGTACTTC. This translates into CASSPPYRPVEQYF.

The V and J genes are TRBV6-1 and TRBJ2-6; a weak D match, TRBD1 (6 bases). Trimming cost V 5 bases and J 7 bases, with 15 bases left between them. Per germline, CDR1 MNHNS and CDR2 SASEGT. The CDR3 has 15 residues. In DNA, the CDR3 is TGTGCCAGCAGTTCCGGGACAACCCTAGCCAACGTCCTGACTTTC. Amino acids: CASSSGTTLANVLTF.

This clone was seen a few times. This chain uses TRBV23-1 with TRBJ1-3, with a weak D call TRBD1 (6 bases). TRBV23-1 is flagged as an ORF with uncertain function. The CDR3 loop spans 17 amino acids. V was trimmed by 4 bases and J by 2 bases, leaving 18 bases between them. CDR3 coding DNA: TGCGCCAGCAGTCTGTTGATGGGCAGGGGCGCTGGAAACACCATATATTTT. Translated, it gives CASSLLMGRGAGNTIYF.

This clone appeared a few times. The rearrangement links TRBV19 to TRBJ1-3; D remains ambiguous. The germline V gene encodes CDR1 LNHDA and CDR2 SQIVND (reference sequence). CDR3 size: 17 residues. Trimming stripped 3 bases from V and 0 bases from J, with 15 bases between. The CDR3 DNA is TGTGCCAGTAGTATCGGAGGGAGCACGTTCTCTGGAAACACCATATATTTT. This codes for CASSIGGSTFSGNTIYF.

The chain uses TRBV4-1 and TRBJ1-1, with D possibly being TRBD1 (5 bases). Germline V gene lookup returns CDR1 MGHRA and CDR2 YSYEKL. This CDR3 is 14 amino acids long. V was cut by 2 bases and J by 4 bases, with 11 bases left in between. CDR3 loop: CASSQSRGSTEAFF. Here the CDR3 DNA reads TGCGCCAGCAGCCAATCGAGGGGATCCACTGAAGCTTTCTTT.

This sequence joins TRBV6-5 and TRBJ2-2; the D gene is possibly TRBD2 (5 bases). The ends were cut back, 0 bases at V and 3 bases at J, with 11 bases in the middle. Germline assignment: CDR1 MNHEY and CDR2 SVGAGI. The CDR3 consists of 16 residues. The CDR3 bases are TGTGCCAGCAGTTACTCGAGGGATCTGGACACCGGGGAGCTGTTTTTT. It yields the protein CASSYSRDLDTGELFF.

The CDR3 region has the DNA TGTGCCAGCAGTTTTCGACGGGACACCTCACCTGTGAACACTGAAGCTTTCTTT. It codes for CASSFRRDTSPVNTEAFF. V gene TRBV27 combines with J gene TRBJ1-1, with a possible D match to TRBD1 (6 bases). Per the germline V gene, CDR1 is MNHEY and CDR2 is SMNVEV (reference sequence). The CDR3 has 18 residues. V was shortened by 3 bases and J by 0 bases, with 20 bases between the two germline ends.

There are a few counts of this clone. This CDR3 is CASSYSDTNSPLHF. The CDR3 DNA sequence: TGTGCCAGCAGTTACTCGGACACTAATTCACCCCTCCACTTT. The chain couples TRBV6-5 to TRBJ1-6; tentatively, D is TRBD1 (5 bases). The germline CDR1 and CDR2 sequences are MNHEY and SVGAGI. Trimming took 0 bases from V and 6 from J, leaving 6 bases between them. The length of the CDR3 is 14 residues.

The CDR3 bases are TGTGCCAGCAGCTCTCCCCCCATGAACACTGAAGCTTTCTTT. Protein product: CASSSPPMNTEAFF. The chain carries TRBV7-2 and TRBJ1-1; no reliable D call. V was trimmed by 4 bases and J by 0 bases, leaving 9 bases between them. Germline V gene sequence: CDR1 SGHTA, CDR2 FQGNSA. The CDR3 loop spans 14 amino acids.

This chain links TRBV4-1 with TRBJ1-2; tentative D call: TRBD1 (6 bases). The CDR3 is 17 residues long. Germline CDR1 MGHRA, CDR2 YSYEKL. V was shortened by 4 bases and J by 0 bases, with 18 bases between the two germline ends. This CDR3 reads CASSPGAGSNANYGYTF. The CDR3 DNA reads as TGCGCCAGCAGCCCGGGGGCAGGGTCAAACGCTAACTATGGCTACACCTTC.

This chain links TRBV13 with TRBJ2-2; D is uncertain. Looked up from germline, CDR1 is PRHDT and CDR2 is FYEKMQ (reference sequence). CDR3 size: 16 residues. V was clipped by 5 bases and J by 2 bases, with 15 bases between them. CDR3: CASSPGPQPNTGELFF. As DNA, the CDR3 is TGTGCCAGCAGCCCCGGTCCTCAGCCTAACACCGGGGAGCTGTTTTTT.

The chain couples TRBV5-1 to TRBJ2-3; 9 nucleotides line up with TRBD2. The germline V gene encodes CDR1 SGHRS and CDR2 YFSETQ. With 0 bases clipped from V and 4 bases from J, the junction kept 9 bases outside the gene matches. The CDR3 runs to 17 residues. Written as DNA, the CDR3 is TGCGCCAGCAGCTTGGGATCGGTAGCGGGAGTTGCAGATACGCAGTATTTT. Amino acids: CASSLGSVAGVADTQYF.

The chain carries TRBV21-1 and TRBJ2-7. TRBV21-1 corresponds to a pseudogene. The CDR3 totals 15 residues. CDR3 in DNA: TGTGCCAGCAGCAAAGACCTAGACAACACCTACGAGCAGTACGTC. This encodes CASSKDLDNTYEQYV.

This chain links TRBV6-5 with TRBJ2-2; D unclear. The CDR3 loop spans 12 amino acids. CDR1 MNHEY and CDR2 SVGAGI come from the germline V gene. Trimming cost V 7 bases and J 7 bases, with 10 bases left between them. DNA for the CDR3: TGTGCCAGCACCGCAGCTGGCGGGGAGCTGTTTTTT. This translates into CASTAAGGELFF.

The rearrangement joins TRBV10-3 to TRBJ2-3; unclear D gene. V lost 0 bases, J lost 0 bases, and 16 bases lay in between. The CDR3 runs to 18 residues. Germline assignment: CDR1 ENHRY and CDR2 SYGVKD. CDR3 DNA: TGTGCCATCAGTGAGTCGCAGGACGGACCCCCGAGCACAGATACGCAGTATTTT. Translating it yields CAISESQDGPPSTDTQYF.

The rearrangement joins TRBV30 to TRBJ1-5, with D tentatively TRBD1 (6 bases). CDR1 and CDR2 from the germline V gene are GTSNPN and SVGIG (reference sequence). This CDR3 is 16 amino acids long. Trimming removed 2 bases from V and 4 bases from J, with 18 bases in between. Here the CDR3 DNA reads TGTGCCTGGAGTCTAAAAGGGGGAATAGTTAATCAGCCCCAGCATTTT. This translates into CAWSLKGGIVNQPQHF. The full variable domain, with the rest looked up from reference TRBV30 and TRBJ1-5, is SQTIHQWPATLVQPVGSPLSLECTVEGTSNPNLYWYRQAAGRGLQLLFYSVGIGQISSEVPQNLSASRPQDRQFILSSKKLLLSDSGFYLCAWSLKGGIVNQPQHFGDGTRLSIL.

This clone was observed once. The J gene is TRBJ1-4, the V gene TRBV9; D unresolved. Germline CDR1 SGDLS, CDR2 YYNGEE. The CDR3 spans 15 residues. V dropped 4 bases and J dropped 5 bases, with 15 bases sitting between them. CDR3 DNA sequence: TGTGCCAGCAGCCCCCGCACCCTTCCCAATGAAAAACTGTTTTTT. Translation gives CASSPRTLPNEKLFF.